By its share, the clone carrying this T cell receptor beta chain is medium-sized. What it binds is unknown. Mild-to-severe COVID-19 survivors were the donors. The CDR3 has 16 residues. V was cut by 1 base and J by 0 bases, with 10 bases left in between. Germline V gene data show CDR1 as SGHVS and CDR2 as FQNEAQ. Sequencing used immunoSEQ multiplex PCR; TCRdb keeps in-frame clones, though not all of them. The repertoire holds under 2,000 clones, with around 16% as singletons. These data come from a study of CD4 T cell repertoires in COVID-19. Study details: After around 11 days of IL-2 expansion, CFSE-low cells were relabeled and restimulated with other coronavirus spikes. Findings of the study overall: Two or all three memory subsets shared several highly expanded SARS-CoV-2-reactive clonotypes. Some SARS-CoV-2 clonotypes, between roughly 7 and 27%, recurred in SARS-CoV and/or HKU1 cultures.

The clonotype was recovered from a human donor who had COVID-19. The specimen was memory CD4+ T cells, cultured in vitro, collected after recovery from COVID-19. This chain uses TRBV7-8 with TRBJ2-1; D is uncertain. The CDR3 region is CASSLVSSSSYNEQFF. The CDR3 region has the DNA TGTGCCAGCAGCTTAGTTTCGTCGAGCTCCTACAATGAGCAGTTCTTC.